This T cell receptor (beta chain) was sequenced during a study of tumour-infiltrating T cells in Burkitt lymphoma. The germline CDR1 and CDR2 sequences are GTSNPN and SVGIG (reference sequence). The ends were cut back, 0 bases at V and 3 bases at J, with 20 bases in the middle. The CDR3 spans 17 residues. Sequenced by immunoSEQ multiplex PCR; TCRdb stores in-frame clones only, minus some. In the table there are 15,000 to 20,000 clones, almost 80% of which are singletons. The receptor was isolated from a human donor with diffuse large B-cell lymphoma. The sample taken for sequencing was tumor tissue. The V and J genes are TRBV30 and TRBJ1-2; D remains ambiguous. CDR3 nucleotides: TGTGCCTGGAGTGTACGGGTCCAGAACCGCCGGGACTATGGCTACACCTTC. Its translation is CAWSVRVQNRRDYGYTF.